Below, one T cell receptor beta chain is given with its context. The data are from a study of T cells in Graves' hyperthyroidism and ophthalmopathy. From RNA transcripts, TCR beta CDR3 regions were amplified. An initial round of RT-PCR targeting the TCR CDR3 relied on the HTBI primer set. Using its own MiXCR run on the multiplex PCR reads, TCRdb lists one record per CDR3 protein. Of around 660,000 distinct CDR3 sequences in the sample, 40% to 55% were seen once. The CDR3 extends over 14 amino acids. Between the trimmed V and J ends, which lost 1 base and 1 base, there was a span of 7 bases. Germline lookup yields CDR1 SGHVS and CDR2 FQNEAQ.

The material sequenced was peripheral blood or thyroid tissue (not recorded which). This clonotype was sampled from an adult man with Graves' disease, either hyperthyroidism or ophthalmopathy (not recorded which). The chain carries TRBV7-8 and TRBJ2-5; D is unresolved. In nucleotides, the CDR3 is TGTGCCAGCAGCTTAGTGGCTAGCCAAGAGACCCAGTACTTC. Translation gives CASSLVASQETQYF.